This entry lists 14 T cell receptor beta chains sequenced from one sample in a study of siplizumab effects on memory and regulatory T cells. Some clones are missing from TCRdb's copy, which holds only in-frame ones; the method was immunoSEQ multiplex PCR. The sample comprises roughly 5,900 clones, roughly 64% of which are singletons, and about 15% rests with the top ten. Sequenced: effector memory CD8+ T cells sorted from blood. As to subset: unstimulated CD8+ effector memory T cells. Receptors were obtained from a human donor in good health.

This clone is a singleton in its sample. The chain combines TRBV21-1 with TRBJ2-1. TRBV21-1 has pseudogene status. This CDR3 spans 15 amino acids. DNA for the CDR3: TGTGCCAGCAGCCCCGATCCGGGACCTACAAATGAGCAGTTCTTC. Translating gives CASSPDPGPTNEQFF.

The chain is built from TRBV6-5 and TRBJ2-1; TRBD2 might be the D (6 bases). Trimming left V 6 bases short and J 0 bases short, with 12 bases between. Germline CDR1 reads MNHEY; CDR2 reads SVGAGI. The CDR3 covers 15 residues. DNA for the CDR3: TGTGCCAGCAGCCCGGACGGGAGCTCCTACAATGAGCAGTTCTTC. Translating gives CASSPDGSSYNEQFF.

The J gene is TRBJ2-3, the V gene TRBV7-3; TRBD2 matches 8 bases. Germline lookup yields CDR1 SGHTA and CDR2 FQGTGA. J was trimmed by 2 bases and V by 1 base; bases with no gene match: 11. The CDR3 sequence is 18 residues long. The CDR3 spells CASSLNSGGPSNTDTQYF. For the CDR3, the DNA is TGTGCCAGCAGCTTAAACAGCGGGGGACCTTCAAACACAGATACGCAGTATTTT.

Only one count was recorded for this clone. This chain joins TRBV29-1 and TRBJ1-1; TRBD1 agrees at 7 bases. After removal of 0 bases from V and 5 bases from J, the junction contained 12 bases not matched to a gene. CDR3 length equals 16 residues. Germline assignment: CDR1 SQVTM and CDR2 ANQGSEA. The CDR3 region has the DNA TGCAGCGTTGAAGATCCAGGCGGGGCAGGGGGGACTGAAGCTTTCTTT. It translates to CSVEDPGGAGGTEAFF.

This sequence joins TRBV27 and TRBJ2-7, with 8 bases identical to TRBD1. CDR1 and CDR2 from the germline V gene are MNHEY and SMNVEV (reference sequence). This CDR3 contains 16 residues. V shed 6 bases, J shed 4 bases, and the junction held 14 bases outside the gene matches. The CDR3 is CASSRSDREGGYEQYF. The DNA of the CDR3 is TGTGCCAGCAGCCGGTCGGACAGGGAAGGGGGATACGAGCAGTACTTC.

The rearrangement uses TRBV9 and TRBJ1-3; maybe TRBD1 (5 bases). Germline V gives CDR1 SGDLS, CDR2 YYNGEE. Trimming cost V 4 bases and J 0 bases, with 17 bases left between them. The CDR3 loop spans 17 amino acids. This CDR3 reads CASSSGLRDSSGNTIYF. CDR3 DNA: TGTGCCAGCAGCTCGGGACTCCGGGATAGCTCTGGAAACACCATATATTTT.

This clone was seen a few times. The chain combines TRBV6-8 with TRBJ2-7; 7 nucleotides line up with TRBD1. The CDR3 is 18 residues long. From germline, CDR1 is MNHGY and CDR2 SAAAGT. V was pared by 5 bases and J by 0 bases, with 16 bases of the junction left unmatched. CDR3 in amino acids: CASSLTGAVIGPSYEQYF. The DNA for the CDR3 is TGTGCCAGCAGTCTAACAGGGGCGGTAATAGGGCCCTCCTACGAGCAGTACTTC.

The chain has TRBV5-4 and TRBJ2-7; the D gene is possibly TRBD2 (6 bases). The CDR3 runs to 11 residues. Germline loops: CDR1 SGHNT, CDR2 YYREEE (reference sequence). V lost 6 bases and J lost 5, with 9 bases in between. The CDR3 protein is CASMEGNEQYF. CDR3 nucleotides: TGTGCCAGCATGGAGGGCAACGAGCAGTACTTC.

The chain recombines TRBV4-2 with TRBJ2-1; 9 nucleotides align to TRBD2. The CDR3 runs 16 residues. J gave up 9 bases and V 6 bases, and 15 bases lay outside the gene matches. The germline gives CDR1 LGHNA, CDR2 YNFKEQ. The CDR3: CASRHAGLAGFREQFF. CDR3 bases: TGTGCCAGCAGGCACGCGGGACTAGCCGGCTTCCGTGAGCAGTTCTTC.

The chain is built from TRBV9 and TRBJ2-3, with D perhaps assigned TRBD1 or TRBD2 (5 bases each). V was clipped by 0 bases and J by 2 bases, with 13 bases between them. Germline CDR1 and CDR2: SGDLS and YYNGEE. This CDR3 contains 16 residues. The CDR3 loop is CASSVAAGAITDTQYF. The CDR3 DNA reads as TGTGCCAGCAGCGTAGCGGCCGGGGCTATCACAGATACGCAGTATTTT.

V is TRBV4-2 and J is TRBJ1-2; unclear D gene. Trimming took 1 base from V and 2 from J, leaving 8 bases between them. CDR1 and CDR2 from the germline V gene are LGHNA and YNFKEQ. The CDR3 has 14 residues. CDR3 region: CASSQAVSNYGYTF. CDR3 nucleotides: TGTGCCAGCAGCCAAGCAGTTTCCAACTATGGCTACACCTTC.

The chain employs TRBV4-3 and TRBJ2-5; 10 bases match TRBD2. This CDR3 has 20 residues. V lost 2 bases and J lost 3; bases outside the gene matches: 18. CDR1 and CDR2 from the germline V gene are LGHNA and YSLEER. The CDR3 reads CASSQSTSGGDLWIKETQYF. The CDR3 coding sequence is TGCGCCAGCAGCCAAAGTACGAGCGGGGGGGACCTTTGGATAAAAGAGACCCAGTACTTC.

The chain combines TRBV7-9 with TRBJ1-1; D uncertain. This CDR3 contains 13 residues. The germline V and J ends were trimmed by 1 base and 5 bases, with 8 bases remaining between them. Germline V gene lookup returns CDR1 SEHNR and CDR2 FQNEAQ (reference sequence). CDR3 nucleotides: TGTGCCAGCAGCTTAGAGGTGGGGACTGAAGCTTTCTTT. Protein sequence: CASSLEVGTEAFF.

With respect to this clone: An end of the junction does not agree with germline; a read error may underlie this. The rearrangement links TRBV5-5 to TRBJ2-6; maybe TRBD2 (5 bases). Germline CDR1 is SGHKS and CDR2 is YYEKEE (reference sequence). This CDR3 comprises 16 residues. The CDR3 sequence is CASSQEGSSGANVLTF. The CDR3 DNA sequence: TGCGCCAGCAGCCAAGAGGGAAGCTCTGGGGCCAACGTCCTGACTTTC.